Below, one TCR beta chain is given with its context. The target antigen is unknown. The CDR3 is 14 residues long. Trimming took 6 bases from V and 1 from J, leaving 10 bases between them. Germline V gene lookup returns CDR1 MNHNS and CDR2 SASEGT. Primers: 60 Vbeta forward and 13 Jbeta reverse. Sequenced by immunoSEQ multiplex PCR; TCRdb stores in-frame clones only, minus some. Counted here are approximately 220,000 clones, 75% occurring once; the ten biggest clones make up about 1.9%. The sample belongs to a study of cytomegalovirus exposure and HLA in healthy donors. Whole-study context: In terms of ancestry, the Caucasian-associated cluster contained 75% to 90% of the 350 to 450 genotyped donors. Findings and caveats of the study: Earlier findings revealed that most TCR beta V segments proved productive either about 87% or about 30% of the time. Several V segments, TRBV6-2 and TRBV6-3 among them, could not be told apart and were dropped.

This clonotype was obtained from a woman under 40 in good health and CMV-seronegative. The sequenced sample consisted of PBMCs. The chain has TRBV6-1 and TRBJ2-1, with D possibly matching TRBD1 (6 bases). CDR3: CASRPGQSYNEQFF. The CDR3 DNA follows: TGTGCCAGCAGGCCCGGACAGTCCTACAATGAGCAGTTCTTC.